One sample yielded the 3 T cell receptor beta chains listed below, sequenced in a study of control samples from healthy donors and cancer patients. Clones were sequenced by immunoSEQ multiplex PCR, and TCRdb holds only the in-frame ones, with some missing. The sample gives around 140,000 clones, around nine tenths of which show up once; 2% to 3% is in the top ten. Sequenced material: blood. The source of these receptors is a man aged 40-49 years in good health.

The count of this clone is one. This chain connects TRBV29-1 to TRBJ2-2, with D uncertain. Germline CDR1 SQVTM, CDR2 ANQGSEA. The V and J ends lost 3 bases and 2 bases respectively, with 7 bases between them. The CDR3 is 13 residues long. CDR3 bases: TGCAGCGTTGATCCCTCAAACACCGGGGAGCTGTTTTTT. This translates into CSVDPSNTGELFF.

The genes are TRBV9 and TRBJ1-2; 8 nucleotides align to TRBD1. V was pared by 4 bases and J by 1 base, with 21 bases of the junction left unmatched. Germline-derived CDR1 and CDR2 are SGDLS and YYNGEE. The CDR3 runs to 20 residues. Here the CDR3 DNA reads TGTGCCAGCAGCTGGGACAGGCGGGGTAGAGTCTCCCCTGTTAACTATGGCTACACCTTC. It codes for CASSWDRRGRVSPVNYGYTF.

This clone was found once. The chain is built from TRBV5-1 and TRBJ2-2; a weak D match, TRBD1 (6 bases). This CDR3 is 14 amino acids long. Trimming left V 0 bases short and J 6 bases short, with 9 bases between. Germline V lookup: CDR1 SGHRS, CDR2 YFSETQ. The CDR3 loop reads CASSLGEGAGELFF. The CDR3 nucleotides are TGCGCCAGCAGCTTGGGAGAGGGGGCCGGGGAGCTGTTTTTT.